The rows below give T cell receptor beta chains drawn from one sample of a study of blood T cell repertoires in COVID-19. Here immunoSEQ multiplex PCR was the method, and the copy in TCRdb shows in-frame clones only, minus some. Among roughly 220,000 clones listed, 60% to 85% were seen once. The sample comprised peripheral blood. Receptors originate from a woman aged 70 to 79 with acute or convalescent COVID-19. CDR3s include the opening cysteine and the closing phenylalanine or tryptophan. The D gene is left open where the match is weak. Only some rows state a clone size, as once, few, many or a class for expanded clones.

d_call j_call clone_size v_call cdr3_aa cdr3_nt
TRBD2 TRBJ2-7 few TRBV5-1 CASSLTSGYEQYF TGCGCCAGCAGCTTGACTAGCGGCTACGAGCAGTACTTC
TRBD2 TRBJ2-7 NA TRBV6-2/TRBV6-3 CASSLSTSGSYEQYF TGTGCCAGCAGTCTCTCGACTAGCGGCTCCTACGAGCAGTACTTC
NA TRBJ2-2 NA TRBV7-2 CASSLTDTGELFF TGTGCCAGCAGCTTAACGGACACCGGGGAGCTGTTTTTT
NA TRBJ1-2 NA TRBV4-2 CASSQEGAADYGYTF TGTGCCAGCAGCCAAGAGGGGGCGGCAGACTATGGCTACACCTTC
NA TRBJ2-2 NA TRBV11-2 CASTLVGVTGELFF TGTGCCAGCACCCTCGTGGGAGTCACCGGGGAGCTGTTTTTT
TRBD2 TRBJ2-1 NA TRBV10-3 CAAGTILYNEQFF TGTGCCGCCGGGACTATCCTTTACAATGAGCAGTTCTTC
NA TRBJ2-1 few TRBV4-1 CASSQASAGHNEQFF TGCGCCAGCAGCCAAGCCTCAGCGGGCCACAATGAGCAGTTCTTC
TRBD1 TRBJ1-6 few TRBV5-1 CASSPTGDDSPLHF TGCGCCAGCAGCCCAACAGGGGATGATTCACCCCTCCACTTT
TRBD1 TRBJ1-5 NA TRBV5-1 CASSLGTGGEGQPQHF TGCGCCAGCAGCTTGGGGACAGGGGGTGAGGGGCAGCCCCAGCATTTT
NA TRBJ1-2 NA TRBV11-2 CASSFLGNYGYTF TGTGCCAGCAGCTTTTTGGGCAACTATGGCTACACCTTC